Given below is one TCR beta chain in context. Between the trimmed V and J ends, which lost 0 bases and 9 bases, there was a span of 17 bases. Germline CDR1 and CDR2: MGHRA and YSYEKL. CDR3 length equals 15 residues. This sample was included in a study of Ad26.COV2.S vaccination and SARS-CoV-2 variants. The treatment: some 20 received Ad26.COV2.S at low or high dose, single or two shots; roughly five received placebo; per-sample allocation not given. Sampling was done on day 63 after the first vaccine or placebo injection. The data were produced by immunoSEQ multiplex PCR, yet TCRdb's version contains in-frame clones alone and is incomplete. The sample consists of over 300,000 clones, roughly 80% of them appearing once.

The sample consisted of peripheral blood, taken in a trial of Ad26.COV2.S vaccine versus placebo. The sequence was collected from a person aged 18 to 59 who received the Ad26.COV2.S COVID-19 vaccine or a placebo. The gene calls are TRBV4-1 and TRBJ1-2; TRBD1 is a possible D gene (5 bases). In DNA, the CDR3 is TGCGCCAGCAGCCAAGAAGACAGAGCAGTTGATCGCTACACCTTC. Amino acids: CASSQEDRAVDRYTF.